This T cell receptor (beta chain) was recorded in a study of response to subunit inactivated influenza vaccine. This clonotype was observed at least ten times. The target antigen is unknown. Findings of the study overall: The authors proposed limited new T cell recruitment per seasonal influenza vaccination.

Trimming cost V 2 bases and J 0 bases, with 8 bases left between them. Germline values: CDR1 MNHEY, CDR2 SVGAGI. The CDR3 loop spans 15 amino acids. TCRdb independently ran MiXCR on the RT-PCR reads; one entry per CDR3 protein. The repertoire holds fewer than 600,000 distinct CDR3 sequences, with under 8.5% as singletons. The clonotype comes from a man aged 45 to 75 who received an inactivated influenza vaccine. The gene calls are TRBV6-5 and TRBJ2-1; no firm D call. Source: PBMCs from blood, taken 23 months after vaccination. This CDR3 is CASSYGLSSYNEQFF. CDR3 nucleotides: TGTGCCAGCAGTTACGGGTTGAGCTCCTACAATGAGCAGTTCTTC.